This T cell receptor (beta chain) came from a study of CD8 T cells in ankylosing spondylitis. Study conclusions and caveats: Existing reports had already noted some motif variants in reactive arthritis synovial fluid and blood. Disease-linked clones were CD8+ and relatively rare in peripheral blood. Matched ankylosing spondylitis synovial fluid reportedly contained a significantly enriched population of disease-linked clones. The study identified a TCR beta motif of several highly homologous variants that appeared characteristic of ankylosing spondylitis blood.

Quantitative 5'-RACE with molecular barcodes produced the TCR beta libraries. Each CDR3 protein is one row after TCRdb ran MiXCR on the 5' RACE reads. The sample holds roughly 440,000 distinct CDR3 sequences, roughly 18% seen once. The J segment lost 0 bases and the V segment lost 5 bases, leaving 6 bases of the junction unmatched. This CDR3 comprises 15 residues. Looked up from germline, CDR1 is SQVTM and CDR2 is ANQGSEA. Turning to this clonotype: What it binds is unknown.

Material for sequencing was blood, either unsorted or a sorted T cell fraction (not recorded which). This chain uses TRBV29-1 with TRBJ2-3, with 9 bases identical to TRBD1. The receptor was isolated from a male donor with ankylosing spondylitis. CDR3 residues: CSVRSGTGSTDTQYF. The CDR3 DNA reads TGCAGCGTTAGATCCGGGACAGGGAGCACAGATACGCAGTATTTT.